Sequencing of this T cell receptor (beta chain) was carried out in a study of blood T cell repertoires in COVID-19. Turning to the study itself: COVID-19 samples from acute and convalescent phases originated in the United States, Italy and Spain.

Profiling relied on immunoSEQ multiplex PCR, and the TCRdb table lists in-frame clones only, not all of them. The table lists a few hundred thousand clones, around 83% of them singletons. The age range of participants was about 18 to 95 years, with residence in about two dozen US areas. Participants reported their clinical history, and cohort assignment relied on those reports. Source material: PBMCs or T cells enriched from blood (not recorded which). The receptor was derived from a woman aged 45-65 years who had recovered from COVID-19.

This CDR3 reads CASRLRGGGIYEQYF. For the CDR3, the DNA is TGTGCCAGCAGGCTCAGAGGGGGGGGAATTTACGAGCAGTACTTC. The V call is TRBV2, the J call TRBJ2-7; possible D gene TRBD2, 7 bases. Looked up from germline, CDR1 is SNHLY and CDR2 is FYNNEI. The CDR3 has 15 residues. V lost 6 bases and J lost 4, with 19 bases in between.